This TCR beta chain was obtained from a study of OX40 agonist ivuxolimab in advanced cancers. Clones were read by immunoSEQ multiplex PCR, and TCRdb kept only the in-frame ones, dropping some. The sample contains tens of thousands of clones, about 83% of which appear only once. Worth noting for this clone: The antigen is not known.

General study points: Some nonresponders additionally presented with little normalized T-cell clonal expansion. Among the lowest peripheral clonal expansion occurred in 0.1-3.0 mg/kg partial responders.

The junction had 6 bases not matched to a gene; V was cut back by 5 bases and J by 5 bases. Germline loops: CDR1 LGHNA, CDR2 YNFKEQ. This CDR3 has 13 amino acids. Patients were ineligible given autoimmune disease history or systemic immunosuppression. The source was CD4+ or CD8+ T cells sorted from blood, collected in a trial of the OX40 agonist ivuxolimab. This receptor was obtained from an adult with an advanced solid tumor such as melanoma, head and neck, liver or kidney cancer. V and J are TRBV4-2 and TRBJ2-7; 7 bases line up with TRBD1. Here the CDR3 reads CASSGDRANEQYF. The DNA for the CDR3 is TGTGCCAGCAGCGGCGACAGGGCCAACGAGCAGTACTTC.